The present TCR beta chain was sequenced within a study of cytomegalovirus exposure and HLA in healthy donors. The germline V gene has CDR1 SGDLS and CDR2 YYNGEE. Trimming took 7 bases from V and 3 from J; bases not matched to a gene: 3. The CDR3 is 13 amino acids. The PCR employed 60 Vbeta primers together with 13 Jbeta primers. Here immunoSEQ multiplex PCR was the method, and the copy in TCRdb shows in-frame clones only, minus some. The sample holds over 150,000 clones, 60% to 75% seen once. The source material was PBMCs. This sequence originates from a young man in good health and CMV-seronegative. V and J are TRBV9 and TRBJ1-5; TRBD1 matches 8 bases. Here the CDR3 DNA reads TGTGCCAGCGGGGGACAGGCCAATCAGCCCCAGCATTTT. Residues: CASGGQANQPQHF.